This T cell receptor beta chain originates from a study of blood T cell repertoires in COVID-19. The CDR3 length is 15 residues. Germline V gives CDR1 MGHRA, CDR2 YSYEKL. J lost 4 bases, V lost 4 bases, and 6 bases had no gene match. In the original workflow: Quantification of nucleated cells was approximated via reference gene primer amplification. Sequencing was performed with immunoSEQ multiplex PCR; in TCRdb, only in-frame clones are kept and a portion is missing. That table supplies the V and J calls and clone size; D and trimming were determined from the DNA. In the table there are 110,000 to 150,000 clones, 75% to 85% of which are singletons.

The receptor's source is a man in his 60s with active or convalescent COVID-19. V gene TRBV4-1 combines with J gene TRBJ2-1; TRBD2 matches at 8 bases. The specimen sequenced was peripheral blood. The CDR3: CASSPLAGLYNEQFF. CDR3 coding DNA: TGCGCCAGCAGCCCTTTAGCGGGATTATACAATGAGCAGTTCTTC.